In its sample, the clone carrying this T cell receptor beta chain was seen many times. The antigen is unknown. The record originates from a study of T-cell reconstitution after alpha-beta-depleted transplantation in children. Study-level results: There were some patients whose high TCRbeta diversity at day 60 came from surviving recipient T cells and thymic progenitors. T-cell counts and diversity at one year following transplant were attributed mainly to newly produced T cells. About two months after transplant, alpha-beta T cells reportedly came from several hundred expanded graft clones.

Library preparation (for TCRbeta) was performed with unique molecular identifiers. TCRdb re-derived calls from the PCR reads in MiXCR, one entry per CDR3 protein. The sample includes hundreds of thousands of distinct CDR3 sequences, 11% of them seen just once. The V gene's germline CDR1 is DFQATT and CDR2 SNEGSKA (reference sequence). The CDR3 spans 16 residues. Between the trimmed V and J ends, which lost 5 bases and 3 bases, there was a span of 22 bases. Sequenced here: peripheral blood, sampled 180 days after TCRalphabeta/CD19-depleted stem cell transplant. The chain recombines TRBV20-1 with TRBJ2-5; possibly TRBD2 for D (7 bases). The sequence was obtained from a male patient aged 2-15 years who had a stem cell transplant for chronic granulomatous disease, so the T cells may come from the graft donor. The CDR3 here is CSAGAFWGGAEETQYF. CDR3 nucleotide sequence: TGCAGTGCTGGGGCCTTCTGGGGGGGGGCCGAAGAGACCCAGTACTTC.